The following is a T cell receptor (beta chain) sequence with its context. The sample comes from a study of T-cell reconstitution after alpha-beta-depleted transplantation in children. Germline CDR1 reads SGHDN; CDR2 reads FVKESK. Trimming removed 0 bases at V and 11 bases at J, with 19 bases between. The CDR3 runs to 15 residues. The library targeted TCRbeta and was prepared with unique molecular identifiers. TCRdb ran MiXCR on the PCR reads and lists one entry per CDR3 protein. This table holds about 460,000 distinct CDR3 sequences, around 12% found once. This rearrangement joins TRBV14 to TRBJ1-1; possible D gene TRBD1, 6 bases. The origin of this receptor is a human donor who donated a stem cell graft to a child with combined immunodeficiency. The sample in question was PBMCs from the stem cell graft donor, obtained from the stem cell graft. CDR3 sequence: CASSQEGTGWGSAFF. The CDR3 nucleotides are TGTGCCAGCAGCCAAGAAGGTACAGGGTGGGGTTCGGCTTTCTTT.